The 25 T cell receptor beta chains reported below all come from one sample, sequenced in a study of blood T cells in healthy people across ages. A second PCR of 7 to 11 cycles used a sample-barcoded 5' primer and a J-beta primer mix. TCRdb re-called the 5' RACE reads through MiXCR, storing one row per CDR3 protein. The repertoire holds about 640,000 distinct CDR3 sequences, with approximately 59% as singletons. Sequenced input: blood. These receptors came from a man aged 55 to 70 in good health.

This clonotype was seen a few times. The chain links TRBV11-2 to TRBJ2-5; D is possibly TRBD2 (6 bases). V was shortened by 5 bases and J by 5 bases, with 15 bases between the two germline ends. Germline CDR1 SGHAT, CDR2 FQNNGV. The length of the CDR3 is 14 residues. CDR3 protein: CASSLNVGGETQYF. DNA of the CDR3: TGTGCCAGCAGCCTAAATGTCGGAGGGGAGACCCAGTACTTC.

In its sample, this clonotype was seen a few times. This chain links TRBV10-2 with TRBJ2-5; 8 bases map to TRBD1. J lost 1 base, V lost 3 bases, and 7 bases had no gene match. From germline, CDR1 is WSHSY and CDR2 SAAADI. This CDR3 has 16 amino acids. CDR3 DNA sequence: TGCGCCAGCAGTGAACGACAGGGGTCTGGCCAAGAGACCCAGTACTTC. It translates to CASSERQGSGQETQYF.

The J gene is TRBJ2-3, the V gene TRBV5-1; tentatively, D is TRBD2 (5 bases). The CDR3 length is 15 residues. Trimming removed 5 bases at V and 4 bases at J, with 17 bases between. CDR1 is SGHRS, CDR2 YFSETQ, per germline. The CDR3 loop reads CASRERTGVSDTQYF. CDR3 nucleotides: TGCGCCAGCAGAGAGCGGACTGGGGTATCAGATACGCAGTATTTT.

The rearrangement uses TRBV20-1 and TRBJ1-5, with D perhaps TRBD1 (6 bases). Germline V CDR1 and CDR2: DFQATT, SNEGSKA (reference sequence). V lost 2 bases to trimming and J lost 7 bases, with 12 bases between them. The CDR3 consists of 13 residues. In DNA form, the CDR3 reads TGCAGTGCTAGAAGGGGGGTCGGGCAGCCCCAGCATTTT. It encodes CSARRGVGQPQHF.

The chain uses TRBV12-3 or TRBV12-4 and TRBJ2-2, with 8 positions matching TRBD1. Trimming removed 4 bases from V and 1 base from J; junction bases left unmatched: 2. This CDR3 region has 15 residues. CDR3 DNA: TGTGCCAGCAGTTACGGACAGGGGAACACCGGGGAGCTGTTTTTT. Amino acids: CASSYGQGNTGELFF.

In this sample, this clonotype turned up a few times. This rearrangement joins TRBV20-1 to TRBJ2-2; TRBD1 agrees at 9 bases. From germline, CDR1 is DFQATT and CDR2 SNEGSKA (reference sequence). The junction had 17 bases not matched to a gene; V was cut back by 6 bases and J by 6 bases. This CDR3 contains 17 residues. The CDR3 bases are TGCAGTGCGACAGGGACAGGGACACGAGTTGGGGCCGGGGAGCTGTTTTTT. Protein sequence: CSATGTGTRVGAGELFF.

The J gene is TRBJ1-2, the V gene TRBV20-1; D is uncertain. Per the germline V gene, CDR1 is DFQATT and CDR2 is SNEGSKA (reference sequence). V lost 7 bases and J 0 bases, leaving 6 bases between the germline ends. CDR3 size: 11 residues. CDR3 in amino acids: CSGVANYGYTF. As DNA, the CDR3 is TGCAGTGGCGTAGCTAACTATGGCTACACCTTC.

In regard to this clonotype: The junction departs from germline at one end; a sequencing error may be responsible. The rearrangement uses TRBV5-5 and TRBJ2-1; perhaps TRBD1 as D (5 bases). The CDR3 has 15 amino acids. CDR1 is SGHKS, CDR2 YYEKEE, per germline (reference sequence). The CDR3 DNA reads TGTGCCAGCAGCCGCCTGGCGGCAGGGTCCGATGAGCGGTTCTTC. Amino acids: CASSRLAAGSDERFF. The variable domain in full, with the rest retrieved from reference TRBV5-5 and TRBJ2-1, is DAGVTQSPTHLIKTRGQQVTLRCSPISGHKSVSWYQQVLGQGPQFIFQYYEKEERGRGNFPDRFSARQFPNYSSELNVNALLLGDSALYLCASSRLAAGSDERFFGPGTRLTVL.

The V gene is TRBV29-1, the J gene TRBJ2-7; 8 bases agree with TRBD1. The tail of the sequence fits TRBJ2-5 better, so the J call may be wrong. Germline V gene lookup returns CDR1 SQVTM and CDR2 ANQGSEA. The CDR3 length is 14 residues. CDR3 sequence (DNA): TGCAGCGTTGCCCCGACAGGGGCCGCGGAGACCCAGTACTTC. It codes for CSVAPTGAAETQYF.

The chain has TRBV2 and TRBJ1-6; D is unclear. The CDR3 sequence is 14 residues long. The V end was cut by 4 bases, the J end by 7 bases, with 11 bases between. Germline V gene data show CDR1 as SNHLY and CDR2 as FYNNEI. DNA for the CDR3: TGTGCCAGCAGTGGCGAACAGACGAATTCACCCCTCCACTTT. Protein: CASSGEQTNSPLHF.

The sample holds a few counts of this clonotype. The CDR3 DNA sequence: TGTGCCATCAGTGAGCCGACCCCCAACGAGCAGTACTTC. It specifies CAISEPTPNEQYF. The chain joins TRBV10-3 to TRBJ2-7, with D unresolved. The CDR3 has 13 amino acids. Germline CDR1 and CDR2: ENHRY and SYGVKD. The V and J ends lost 2 bases and 5 bases respectively, with 10 bases between them.

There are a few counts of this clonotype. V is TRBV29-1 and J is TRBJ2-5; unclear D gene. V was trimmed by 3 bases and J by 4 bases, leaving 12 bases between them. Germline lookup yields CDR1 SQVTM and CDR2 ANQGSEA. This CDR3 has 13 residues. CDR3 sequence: CSVDKTLGETQYF. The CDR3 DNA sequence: TGCAGCGTTGACAAAACACTCGGAGAGACCCAGTACTTC.

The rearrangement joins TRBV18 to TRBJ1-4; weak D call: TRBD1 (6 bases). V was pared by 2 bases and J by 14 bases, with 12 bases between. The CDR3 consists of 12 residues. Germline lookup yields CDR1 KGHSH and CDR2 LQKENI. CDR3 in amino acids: CASSPSPGHLFF. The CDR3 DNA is TGTGCCAGCTCACCAAGCCCGGGACACCTGTTTTTT.

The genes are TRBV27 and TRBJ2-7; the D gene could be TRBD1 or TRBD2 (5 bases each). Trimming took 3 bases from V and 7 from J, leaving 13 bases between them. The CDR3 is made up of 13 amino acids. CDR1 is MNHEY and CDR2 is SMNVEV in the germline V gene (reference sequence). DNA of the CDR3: TGTGCCAGCAGTTTGAACGACGGGACGGAGCAGTACTTC. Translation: CASSLNDGTEQYF.

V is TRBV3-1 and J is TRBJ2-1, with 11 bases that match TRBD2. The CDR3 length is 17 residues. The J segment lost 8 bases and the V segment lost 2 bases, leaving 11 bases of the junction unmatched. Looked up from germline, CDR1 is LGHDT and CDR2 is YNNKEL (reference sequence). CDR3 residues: CASSQRTSGRGEDEQFF. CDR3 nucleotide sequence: TGTGCCAGCAGCCAACGGACTAGCGGGCGCGGGGAGGATGAGCAGTTCTTC.

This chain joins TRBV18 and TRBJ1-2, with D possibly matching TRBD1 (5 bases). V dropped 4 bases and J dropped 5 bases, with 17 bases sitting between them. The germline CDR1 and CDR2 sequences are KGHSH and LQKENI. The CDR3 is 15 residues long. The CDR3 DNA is TGTGCCAGCTCACAACCAGAGGGGCAAACTTATGGCTACACCTTC. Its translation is CASSQPEGQTYGYTF. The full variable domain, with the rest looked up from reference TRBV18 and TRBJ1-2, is NAGVMQNPRHLVRRRGQEARLRCSPMKGHSHVYWYRQLPEEGLKFMVYLQKENIIDESGMPKERFSAEFPKEGPSILRIQQVVRGDSAAYFCASSQPEGQTYGYTFGSGTRLTVV.

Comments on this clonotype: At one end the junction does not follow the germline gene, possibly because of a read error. The CDR3 region is CACRTRDLRFQETQYF. For the CDR3, the DNA is TGTGCCTGCAGGACTAGGGACCTTCGATTTCAAGAGACCCAGTACTTC. The chain has TRBV3-1 and TRBJ2-5; the match to TRBD2 covers 7 bases. This CDR3 has 16 amino acids. Germline V gene data show CDR1 as LGHDT and CDR2 as YNNKEL (reference sequence).

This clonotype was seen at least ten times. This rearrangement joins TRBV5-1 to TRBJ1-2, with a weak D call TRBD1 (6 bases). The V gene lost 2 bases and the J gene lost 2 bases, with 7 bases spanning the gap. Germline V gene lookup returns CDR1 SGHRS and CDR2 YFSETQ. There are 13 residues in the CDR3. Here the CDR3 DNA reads TGCGCCAGCAGCTTACAGGGAAACTATGGCTACACCTTC. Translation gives CASSLQGNYGYTF.

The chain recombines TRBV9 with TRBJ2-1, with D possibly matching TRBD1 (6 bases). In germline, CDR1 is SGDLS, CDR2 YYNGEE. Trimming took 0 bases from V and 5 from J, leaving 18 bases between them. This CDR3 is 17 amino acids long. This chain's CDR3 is CASSVAFTQGFHNEQFF. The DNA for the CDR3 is TGTGCCAGCAGCGTAGCTTTCACACAGGGTTTCCACAATGAGCAGTTCTTC. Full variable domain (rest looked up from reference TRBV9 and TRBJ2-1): DSGVTQTPKHLITATGQRVTLRCSPRSGDLSVYWYQQSLDQGLQFLIQYYNGEERAKGNILERFSAQQFPDLHSELNLSSLELGDSALYFCASSVAFTQGFHNEQFFGPGTRLTVL.

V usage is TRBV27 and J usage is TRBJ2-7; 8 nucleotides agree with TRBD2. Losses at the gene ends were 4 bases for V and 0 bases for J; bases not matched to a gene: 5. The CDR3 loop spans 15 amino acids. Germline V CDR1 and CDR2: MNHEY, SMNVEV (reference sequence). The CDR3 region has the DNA TGTGCCAGCAGTTCCCGGGAGGGGGGCTCCTACGAGCAGTACTTC. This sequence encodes CASSSREGGSYEQYF.

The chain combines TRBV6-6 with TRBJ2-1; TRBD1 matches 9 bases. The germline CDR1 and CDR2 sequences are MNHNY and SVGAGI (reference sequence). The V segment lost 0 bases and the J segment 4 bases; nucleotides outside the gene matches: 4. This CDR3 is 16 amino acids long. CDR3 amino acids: CASSYSDRGGYNEQFF. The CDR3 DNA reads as TGTGCCAGCAGTTACTCGGACAGGGGCGGTTACAATGAGCAGTTCTTC.

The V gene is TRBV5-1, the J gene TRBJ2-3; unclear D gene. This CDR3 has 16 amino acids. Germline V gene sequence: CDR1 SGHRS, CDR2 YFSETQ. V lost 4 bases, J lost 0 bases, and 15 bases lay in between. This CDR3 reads CASSPRLSPSTDTQYF. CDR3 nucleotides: TGCGCCAGCAGCCCGAGACTCTCCCCTAGCACAGATACGCAGTATTTT.

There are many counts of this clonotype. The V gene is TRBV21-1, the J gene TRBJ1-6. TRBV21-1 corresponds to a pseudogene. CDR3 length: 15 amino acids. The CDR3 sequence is CASSKANDGNSPLHF. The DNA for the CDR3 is TGTGCCAGCAGCAAGGCGAACGACGGTAATTCACCCCTCCACTTT.

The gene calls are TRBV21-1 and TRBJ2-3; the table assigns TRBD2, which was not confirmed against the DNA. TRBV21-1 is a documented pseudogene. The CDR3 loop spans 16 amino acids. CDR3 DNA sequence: TGTGCCAGCAGCAAAGACGGCGGGGGGGCATCTGATACGCAGTATTTT. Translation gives CASSKDGGGASDTQYF.

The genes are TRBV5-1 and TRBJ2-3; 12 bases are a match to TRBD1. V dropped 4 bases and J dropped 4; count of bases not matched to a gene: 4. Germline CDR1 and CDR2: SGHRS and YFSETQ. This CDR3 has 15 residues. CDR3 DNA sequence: TGCGCCAGCAGCCGGGACAGGGGGCTTGCAGATACGCAGTATTTT. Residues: CASSRDRGLADTQYF. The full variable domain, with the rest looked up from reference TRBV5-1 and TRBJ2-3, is KAGVTQTPRYLIKTRGQQVTLSCSPISGHRSVSWYQQTPGQGLQFLFEYFSETQRNKGNFPGRFSGRQFSNSRSEMNVSTLELGDSALYLCASSRDRGLADTQYFGPGTRLTVL.